A single sample gave rise to the 9 T cell receptor beta chains below, sequenced in a study of blood T cell repertoires in COVID-19. Assay used: immunoSEQ multiplex PCR; TCRdb lists only in-frame clones, some missing. The sample includes a few hundred thousand clones, approximately 90% of them seen just once. Sequencing was done on a sample of PBMCs or T cells enriched from blood (not recorded which). Source of these receptors: a woman in her forties or fifties who had recovered from COVID-19.

V usage is TRBV2 and J usage is TRBJ1-3; possibly TRBD1 for D (5 bases). The length of the CDR3 is 14 residues. Germline V gives CDR1 SNHLY, CDR2 FYNNEI. Trimming removed 3 bases at V and 0 bases at J, with 6 bases between. The CDR3 bases are TGTGCCAGCAGTGAGCAGGGCTCTGGAAACACCATATATTTT. It encodes CASSEQGSGNTIYF.

This clone was counted once. The chain has TRBV30 and TRBJ2-2, with D perhaps TRBD1 (7 bases). Trimming took 2 bases from V and 8 from J, leaving 21 bases between them. This CDR3 comprises 16 residues. Germline values: CDR1 GTSNPN, CDR2 SVGIG (reference sequence). The DNA for the CDR3 is TGTGCCTGGAGTATGGAGGGGGCGGTTCCCCCAGGGGAGCTGTTTTTT. Amino acid sequence: CAWSMEGAVPPGELFF.

The genes are TRBV9 and TRBJ2-2; D is undetermined. There are 15 residues in the CDR3. Germline CDR1 is SGDLS and CDR2 is YYNGEE. V was cut by 7 bases and J by 2 bases, with 15 bases left in between. The CDR3 DNA reads TGTGCCAGCTCCCCCGTAGCTTCTAACACCGGGGAGCTGTTTTTT. This encodes CASSPVASNTGELFF.

The V gene is TRBV11-2, the J gene TRBJ2-7; no clear D. The CDR3 runs 13 residues. Germline V lookup: CDR1 SGHAT, CDR2 FQNNGV. Trimming took 0 bases from V and 6 from J, leaving 9 bases between them. The CDR3 DNA is TGTGCCAGCAGCTTAGAAAACACCCGCGAGCAGTACTTC. Translated, it gives CASSLENTREQYF.

This chain joins TRBV4-3 and TRBJ2-3; possible D gene TRBD1, 6 bases. The germline CDR1 and CDR2 sequences are LGHNA and YSLEER. Trimming removed 0 bases at V and 2 bases at J, with 21 bases between. The CDR3 extends over 19 amino acids. CDR3 protein: CASSQDTIFAGQTTDTQYF. In DNA, the CDR3 is TGCGCCAGCAGCCAAGATACTATTTTTGCAGGACAGACCACAGATACGCAGTATTTT.

This chain links TRBV11-3 with TRBJ2-3; D gene uncertain. V was pared by 2 bases and J by 4 bases, with 10 bases between. CDR1 is SGHNT and CDR2 is YENEEA in the germline V gene. This CDR3 region has 14 residues. The CDR3 protein is CASSLRERPDTQYF. The CDR3, as DNA: TGTGCCAGCAGCTTAAGAGAGCGCCCAGATACGCAGTATTTT.

The chain uses TRBV20-1 and TRBJ1-5, with 9 nucleotides matching TRBD1. CDR3 length equals 16 residues. The V gene's germline CDR1 is DFQATT and CDR2 SNEGSKA (reference sequence). The trim removed 3 bases at V and 3 bases at J, leaving 9 bases unmatched. Here the CDR3 DNA reads TGCAGTGCTAGTCGCGGGACAGGGTTTCCCAATCAGCCCCAGCATTTT. Translated, it gives CSASRGTGFPNQPQHF.

The gene calls are TRBV19 and TRBJ2-7; TRBD2 might be the D (5 bases). The CDR3 spans 15 residues. V was shortened by 4 bases and J by 0 bases, with 13 bases between the two germline ends. Germline V gene lookup returns CDR1 LNHDA and CDR2 SQIVND (reference sequence). CDR3 loop: CASSRAPDSSYEQYF. The CDR3 DNA is TGTGCCAGTAGTAGGGCGCCGGACTCCTCCTACGAGCAGTACTTC.

The chain uses TRBV7-2 and TRBJ2-7; weak D call: TRBD2 (6 bases). Per the germline V gene, CDR1 is SGHTA and CDR2 is FQGNSA. The CDR3 contains 14 residues. V lost 2 bases to trimming and J lost 6 bases, with 14 bases between them. This chain's CDR3 is CASSLFSGVGEQYF. In nucleotides, the CDR3 is TGTGCCAGCAGCTTATTTTCGGGGGTTGGCGAGCAGTACTTC.